The 9 T cell receptor beta chains below were found in one sample sequenced in a study of blood T cells in healthy people across ages. It was with a sample-barcoded 5' primer and a J-beta primer mix that a second PCR of about 6 to 12 cycles was run. TCRdb re-called the 5' RACE reads with MiXCR, one entry per CDR3 protein. The sample consists of about 640,000 distinct CDR3 sequences, under 65% of them appearing once. Sequencing used blood. The receptors shown here come from a man aged 60 to 75 in good health.

This chain links TRBV27 with TRBJ1-2, with TRBD1 matching over 9 bases. CDR3 length: 15 amino acids. Looked up from germline, CDR1 is MNHEY and CDR2 is SMNVEV (reference sequence). Losses at the gene ends were 6 bases for V and 8 bases for J; bases not matched to a gene: 13. CDR3 coding DNA: TGTGCCAGCAGCCAATATGGCGGACAGGGGTACGGCTACACCTTC. Protein sequence: CASSQYGGQGYGYTF.

This clonotype was counted a single time. CDR3 residues: CASSLAKRGSADTQYF. The CDR3 DNA follows: TGCGCCAGCAGCTTGGCTAAGCGGGGGTCCGCAGATACGCAGTATTTT. The chain recombines TRBV5-1 with TRBJ2-3; 8 positions match TRBD2. Per germline, CDR1 SGHRS and CDR2 YFSETQ. The length of the CDR3 is 16 residues. V gave up 0 bases and J gave up 4 bases; unmatched junction bases: 7.

Many counts were recorded for this clonotype. The chain uses TRBV6-6 and TRBJ2-5; possible D gene TRBD1, 5 bases. Trimming removed 6 bases from V and 2 bases from J, with 13 bases in between. This CDR3 is 14 amino acids long. CDR1 and CDR2 (germline): MNHNY, SVGAGI (reference sequence). CDR3 in amino acids: CASSDVGQQETQYF. The CDR3 nucleotides are TGTGCCAGCAGCGACGTGGGGCAACAAGAGACCCAGTACTTC.

The J gene is TRBJ2-5, the V gene TRBV20-1; TRBD1 is a possible D gene (6 bases). This CDR3 is 16 amino acids long. V was shortened by 5 bases and J by 1 base, with 20 bases between the two germline ends. Germline V lookup: CDR1 DFQATT, CDR2 SNEGSKA (reference sequence). In DNA form, the CDR3 reads TGCAGTGCTCCGACGCGACAGGTACACTCCCAAGAGACCCAGTACTTC. Translated, it gives CSAPTRQVHSQETQYF.

The rearrangement joins TRBV12-5 to TRBJ2-7; 10 bases map to TRBD2. V shed 1 base and J 4 bases; nucleotides not matched to a gene: 4. Germline loops: CDR1 LGHNT, CDR2 FRNRAP. CDR3 size: 15 residues. The CDR3 reads CASGLALAGVYEQYF. The CDR3 nucleotides read TGTGCTAGTGGTTTGGCTCTAGCGGGGGTATACGAGCAGTACTTC.

The chain's CDR3 is CASRIPGTDTQYF. CDR3 DNA: TGTGCCAGCAGGATACCTGGGACAGATACGCAGTATTTT. This chain links TRBV6-1 with TRBJ2-3; no definite D call. The V and J ends lost 6 bases and 3 bases respectively, with 10 bases between them. The CDR3 sequence is 13 residues long. Germline lookup yields CDR1 MNHNS and CDR2 SASEGT.

The rearrangement links TRBV12-3 or TRBV12-4 to TRBJ1-1, with D possibly TRBD1 on 6 matching bases. V gave up 6 bases and J gave up 5 bases, with 13 bases separating them. The CDR3 sequence is 13 residues long. DNA for the CDR3: TGTGCCAGCAGCAACAGGGCTGGGACTGAAGCTTTCTTT. Its translation is CASSNRAGTEAFF.

The table lists this clonotype with a few counts. The chain carries TRBV12-3 or TRBV12-4 and TRBJ1-5, with TRBD1 identical over 8 bases. This CDR3 comprises 15 residues. V lost 4 bases to trimming and J lost 2 bases; unmatched junction nucleotides: 4. The CDR3 DNA reads as TGTGCCAGCAGTTCAGGGGGCGGCGGCAATCAGCCCCAGCATTTT. It codes for CASSSGGGGNQPQHF.

This clonotype has ten or more counts. The chain employs TRBV12-3 or TRBV12-4 and TRBJ2-3; perhaps TRBD1 as D (6 bases). This CDR3 has 14 residues. Trimming pared 6 bases from V and 2 bases from J, leaving 12 bases between. The DNA of the CDR3 is TGTGCCAGCAGCCTCGACAGGTTCACAGATACGCAGTATTTT. It yields the protein CASSLDRFTDTQYF.